The entry below gives a single T cell receptor (beta chain) sequence along with its context. Its antigen target is currently unknown. No base quality information exists; no much larger clone differs at one position. This specimen belongs to a study of blood T cell repertoires in COVID-19 (dated by TCRdb to 2018 to 2020). Concerning the study at large: Samples covering the acute and convalescent phases of COVID-19 were provided by collaborators in the United States, Italy and Spain. The material from the prospective study consisted of cDNA or gDNA derived from T cells, B-cell-depleted T cells, or PBMCs. Subjects who had been exposed to COVID-19, were actively infected with it, or had recovered from it provided the deeply sampled blood TCRbeta repertoires that made up the dataset. The repertoires were made available in a free public database intended to serve as a resource for research on the immune response to SARS-CoV-2. Samples were obtained from the ongoing ImmuneRACE study (first 160 participants) and from about 1,300 subjects provided by 6 global collaborators. Sample metadata almost always included a de-identified subject ID, COVID-19 status, age in years and sex. HLA class I and class II types, where available, came from metadata supplied by the sample provider rather than from assay-based typing. What the study reported, not specific to this receptor: Clinical and demographic metadata were provided uncurated, with the amount varying by source and participant.

CDR1 and CDR2 (SGDLS, YYNGEE) derive from the germline V gene. The germline V and J ends show losses of 0 bases and 7 bases respectively, and no gene match explains 6 bases of the junction. CDR3 length: 15 amino acids, cysteine to phenylalanine. Only CDR3 DNA is held: 45 bases, read in frame from base 1. TCRbeta CDR3 regions were amplified from genomic DNA using the immunoSEQ Assay, a bias-controlled multiplex PCR. On the authors' methods: The number of nucleated cells in each sample was estimated by amplification of reference gene primers within the assay. To quantify the absolute abundance of each unique TCRbeta CDR3 rearrangement, sequence reads were collapsed and filtered. For each sample, productive Simpson clonality was calculated by taking the square root of Simpson's diversity index across productive rearrangements. TCRdb provides this immuneACCESS table in a form limited to in-frame rearrangements. Some clones are lacking; in checked studies, under half of them reflect an unresolved V gene, and why the rest are absent is not known. V and J calls and clone size are copied from that table; D and trimming were computed from the DNA. The sample yields under 200,000 clones; roughly 83% were counted once. Of the sample, roughly 9.5% is held by the ten largest clones.

Whole blood was collected in K2EDTA tubes by collaborating institutions according to the institutions' own protocols. Collaborator samples were shipped for TCRbeta analysis as frozen whole blood, isolated PBMCs, or DNA extracted from either sample type. Rearrangement joined TRBV9 to TRBJ2-7, and 11 bases in between align with TRBD2. The sequenced sample consisted of peripheral blood. This clonotype was sampled from a woman over 75 with active or convalescent COVID-19. The nucleotide sequence reads as follows: TGTGCCAGCAGCGTAGTAGATAGCGGGGGGGCGGAGCAGTACTTC. Its protein product is CASSVVDSGGAEQYF.